The rows below give T cell receptor beta chains drawn from one sample of a study of beta chain features in type 1 diabetes. Measured with immunoSEQ multiplex PCR; TCRdb has only the in-frame clones, and not every one. The sample lists around 690,000 clones; around 12% were seen once. The sequencing sample was made of naive CD4+ T cells from blood. Source of these receptors: a man aged 25-40 years with type 1 diabetes. The CDR3 runs from the conserved cysteine through the conserved F or W. A D gene is named only where the DNA matches it firmly. Clone size is not always given. Where it is, it says once, few, many or a class for expanded clones.

J gene | clone size | V gene | D gene | CDR3 length | CDR3 protein | CDR3 DNA
TRBJ2-7 | few | TRBV18 | TRBD2 | 14 | CASSPSGGVDEQYF | TGTGCCAGCTCACCTTCGGGGGGAGTAGACGAGCAGTACTTC
TRBJ1-2 | NA | TRBV2 | NA | 11 | CASSQSYGYTF | TGTGCCAGCAGCCAAAGCTATGGCTACACCTTC
TRBJ2-5 | NA | TRBV7-9 | NA | 13 | CASTTGVLETQYF | TGTGCCAGCACCACCGGGGTTTTAGAGACCCAGTACTTC
TRBJ1-2 | few | TRBV11-2 | NA | 14 | CASSLGSGVDGYTF | TGTGCCAGCAGCTTAGGTTCCGGGGTAGATGGCTACACCTTC
TRBJ2-4 | NA | TRBV18 | NA | 14 | CASSPRGAADIQYF | TGTGCCAGCTCACCACGGGGGGCCGCGGACATTCAGTACTTC
TRBJ1-3 | NA | TRBV7-2 | NA | 15 | CASSLAGSSGNTIYF | TGTGCCAGCAGCTTAGCTGGGAGCTCTGGAAACACCATATATTTT
TRBJ2-5 | NA | TRBV7-2 | TRBD1 | 15 | CASSYPPGQGPTQYF | TGTGCCAGCAGCTACCCGCCGGGACAGGGGCCGACCCAGTACTTC
TRBJ1-2 | few | TRBV18 | NA | 15 | CASSPAAGINYGYTF | TGTGCCAGCTCACCGGCAGCAGGCATAAACTATGGCTACACCTTC
TRBJ1-5 | NA | TRBV9 | NA | 15 | CASSPVEGDGQPQHF | TGTGCCAGCAGCCCAGTGGAGGGGGACGGTCAGCCCCAGCATTTT
TRBJ1-2 | NA | TRBV18 | NA | 15 | CASSPRTAANYGYTF | TGTGCCAGCTCACCACGGACGGCAGCTAACTATGGCTACACCTTC
TRBJ2-1 | few | TRBV4-1 | TRBD2 | 17 | CASSQDTTSWGDNEQFF | TGCGCCAGCAGCCAAGATACGACTAGCTGGGGGGACAATGAGCAGTTCTTC